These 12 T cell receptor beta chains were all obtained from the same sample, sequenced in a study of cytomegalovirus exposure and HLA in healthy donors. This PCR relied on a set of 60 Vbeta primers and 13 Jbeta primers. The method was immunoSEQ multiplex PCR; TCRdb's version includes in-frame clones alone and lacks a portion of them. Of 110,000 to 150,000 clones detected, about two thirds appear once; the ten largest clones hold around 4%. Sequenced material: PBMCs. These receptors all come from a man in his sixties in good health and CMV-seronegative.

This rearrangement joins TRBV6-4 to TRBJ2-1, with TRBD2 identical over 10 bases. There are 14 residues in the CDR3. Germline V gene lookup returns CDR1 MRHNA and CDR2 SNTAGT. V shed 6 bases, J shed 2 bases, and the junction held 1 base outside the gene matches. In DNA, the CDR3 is TGTGCCAGCAGACTAGCGGGGACCTACAATGAGCAGTTCTTC. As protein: CASRLAGTYNEQFF.

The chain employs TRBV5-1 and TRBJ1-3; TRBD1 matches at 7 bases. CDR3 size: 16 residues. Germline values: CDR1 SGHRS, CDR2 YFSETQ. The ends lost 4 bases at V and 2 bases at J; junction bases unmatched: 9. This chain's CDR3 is CASSLSQQGTGNTIYF. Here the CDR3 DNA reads TGCGCCAGCAGCCTCTCGCAACAGGGGACTGGAAACACCATATATTTT.

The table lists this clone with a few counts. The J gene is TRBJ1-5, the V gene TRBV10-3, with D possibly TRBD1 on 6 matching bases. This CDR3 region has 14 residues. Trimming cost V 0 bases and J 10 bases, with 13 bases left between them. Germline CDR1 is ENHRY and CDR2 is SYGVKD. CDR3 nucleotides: TGTGCCATCAGTGAGTCGGACCTCAGGGGTCCCCAGCATTTT. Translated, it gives CAISESDLRGPQHF.

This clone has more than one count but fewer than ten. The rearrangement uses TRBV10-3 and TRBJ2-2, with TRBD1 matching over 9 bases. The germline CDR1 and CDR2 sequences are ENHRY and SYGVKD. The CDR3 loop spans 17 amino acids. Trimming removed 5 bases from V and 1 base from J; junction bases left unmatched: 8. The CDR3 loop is CAISQRGTGWNTGELFF. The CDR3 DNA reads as TGTGCCATCAGTCAAAGAGGGACAGGGTGGAACACCGGGGAGCTGTTTTTT.

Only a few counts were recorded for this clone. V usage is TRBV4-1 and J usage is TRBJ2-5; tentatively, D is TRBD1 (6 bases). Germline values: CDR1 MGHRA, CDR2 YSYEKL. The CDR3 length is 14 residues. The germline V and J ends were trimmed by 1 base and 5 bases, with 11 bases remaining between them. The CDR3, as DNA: TGCGCCAGCAGCCAAGGATGGGGGCAGGAGACCCAGTACTTC. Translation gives CASSQGWGQETQYF.

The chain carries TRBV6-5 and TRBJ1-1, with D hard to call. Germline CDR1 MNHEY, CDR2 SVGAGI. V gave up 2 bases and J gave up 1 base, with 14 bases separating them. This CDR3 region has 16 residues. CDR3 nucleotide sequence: TGTGCCAGCAGTTACGTCCGGATGGGAGGGAACACTGAAGCTTTCTTT. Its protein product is CASSYVRMGGNTEAFF.

The CDR3 loop reads CASSLEGAVSNEKLFF. CDR3 DNA: TGTGCCAGTAGTCTCGAGGGGGCTGTCTCCAATGAAAAACTGTTTTTT. The V and J genes are TRBV19 and TRBJ1-4; 7 bases agree with TRBD1. This CDR3 has 16 residues. In germline, CDR1 is LNHDA, CDR2 SQIVND (reference sequence). The trim removed 5 bases at V and 5 bases at J, leaving 11 bases unmatched. The variable domain in full, with the rest retrieved from reference TRBV19 and TRBJ1-4, is DGGITQSPKYLFRKEGQNVTLSCEQNLNHDAMYWYRQDPGQGLRLIYYSQIVNDFQKGDIAEGYSVSREKKESFPLTVTSAQKNPTAFYLCASSLEGAVSNEKLFFGSGTQLSVL.

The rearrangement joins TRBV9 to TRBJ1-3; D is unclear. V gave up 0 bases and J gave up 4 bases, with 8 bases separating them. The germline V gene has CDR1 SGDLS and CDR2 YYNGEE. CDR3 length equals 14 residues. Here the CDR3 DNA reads TGTGCCAGCAGCGTAGATTCCCAGGGAAACACCATATATTTT. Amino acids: CASSVDSQGNTIYF.

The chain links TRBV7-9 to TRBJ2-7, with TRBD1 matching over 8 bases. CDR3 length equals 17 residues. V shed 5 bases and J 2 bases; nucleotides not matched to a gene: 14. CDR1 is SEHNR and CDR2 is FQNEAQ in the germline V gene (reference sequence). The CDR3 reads CASSGGLSDRAPYEQYF. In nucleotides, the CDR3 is TGTGCCAGCAGCGGCGGGCTCTCGGACAGGGCCCCCTACGAGCAGTACTTC.

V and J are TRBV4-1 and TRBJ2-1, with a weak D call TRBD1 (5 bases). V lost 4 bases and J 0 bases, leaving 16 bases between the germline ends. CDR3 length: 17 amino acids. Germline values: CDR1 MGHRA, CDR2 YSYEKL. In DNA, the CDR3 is TGCGCCAGCAGCCCTTTTATGGACACGAGCTCCTACAATGAGCAGTTCTTC. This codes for CASSPFMDTSSYNEQFF.

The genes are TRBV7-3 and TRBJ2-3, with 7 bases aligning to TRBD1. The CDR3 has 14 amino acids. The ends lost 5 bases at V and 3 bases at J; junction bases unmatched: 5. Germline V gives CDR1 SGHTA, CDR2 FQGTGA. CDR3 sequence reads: CASSRNRGTDTQYF. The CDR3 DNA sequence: TGTGCCAGCAGCCGCAACAGGGGAACAGATACGCAGTATTTT.

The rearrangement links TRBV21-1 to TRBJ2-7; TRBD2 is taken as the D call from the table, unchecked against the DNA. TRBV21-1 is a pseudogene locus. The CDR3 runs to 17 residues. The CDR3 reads CASSARPCGRAFYEQYF. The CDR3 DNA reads TGTGCCAGCAGCGCCCGCCCCTGCGGGAGGGCCTTCTACGAGCAGTACTTC.